The clone carrying this T cell receptor beta chain was counted many times. Its matching antigen is unknown. This entry comes from a study of CD8+CD57+ T cells in acquired aplastic anemia. Background on the study: The sorted CD4+ and CD8+ cells yielded an average approximately 3.2 ug of DNA. Read counts for CD4+ cells (from healthy donors) averaged roughly 10 million.

V was pared by 0 bases and J by 2 bases, with 1 base of the junction left unmatched. The CDR3 extends over 14 amino acids. Germline values: CDR1 MNHEY, CDR2 SMNVEV (reference sequence). The TCR beta profiling, which covered VDJ combination and CDR3 sequence, was carried out using genomic DNA as the template. TCRdb re-called the reads with MiXCR, one entry per CDR3 protein. The sample shows about 81,000 distinct CDR3 sequences, less than 60% of them seen only once. Points from the study as a whole: Fewer than 30 CD8+ CDR3 sequences were shared between patients and controls. CD8+ Simpson's diversity did not differ significantly between patients and controls.

V gene TRBV27 combines with J gene TRBJ2-7, with TRBD1 identical over 7 bases. The receptor comes from a human donor in good health, serving as a control. Material for sequencing was sorted CD4+, CD8+, or CD8+CD57+ T cells (not recorded which) from PBMCs. The CDR3 DNA is TGTGCCAGCAGTTTATCCGGACAGGCCTACGAGCAGTACTTC. This translates into CASSLSGQAYEQYF.